Presented here are 10 T cell receptor beta chains from one specimen sequenced in a study of T cell repertoires in cytomegalovirus infection. TCRdb called the reads again in MiXCR, with one record for every CDR3 protein. The profile shows approximately 70,000 distinct CDR3 sequences, approximately 24% of them singletons. No antigen is known for these receptors. Sequenced material: PBMCs, sequenced either directly or after in vitro stimulation (not recorded which). These receptors originate from a human donor in good health (CMV status not recorded). Some clones in this sample may be carry-over from other donors' samples.

The chain has TRBV4-1 and TRBJ1-5; D unclear. Germline CDR1 MGHRA, CDR2 YSYEKL. The V gene lost 4 bases and the J gene lost 6 bases, with 13 bases spanning the gap. CDR3 length: 14 residues. This CDR3 is CASSPPPIGQPQHF. In DNA form, the CDR3 reads TGCGCCAGCAGCCCTCCTCCCATCGGTCAGCCCCAGCATTTT.

The sample holds a few counts of this clonotype. The chain joins TRBV5-4 to TRBJ2-5; 11 bases match TRBD2. The germline CDR1 and CDR2 sequences are SGHNT and YYREEE (reference sequence). The junction had 8 bases not matched to a gene; V was cut back by 0 bases and J by 7 bases. The CDR3 extends over 16 amino acids. The CDR3 region is CASSLVSGLAGGTQYF. CDR3 sequence (DNA): TGTGCCAGCAGCTTGGTATCCGGGCTAGCGGGAGGGACCCAGTACTTC.

The CDR3 DNA sequence: TGTGCCTGGAGACAGGGGAACACTGAAGCTTTCTTT. Translation: CAWRQGNTEAFF. V and J are TRBV30 and TRBJ1-1, with D perhaps matching TRBD1 (6 bases). The CDR3 runs to 12 residues. The V end was cut by 3 bases, the J end by 1 base, with 6 bases between. Germline CDR1 GTSNPN, CDR2 SVGIG (reference sequence).

This clonotype was counted a few times. The rearrangement joins TRBV6-5 to TRBJ2-2; TRBD2 aligns across 12 bases. Germline values: CDR1 MNHEY, CDR2 SVGAGI. The V gene end was trimmed by 4 bases and the J gene end by 4 bases; junction bases not matched to a gene: 13. The CDR3 loop spans 19 amino acids. The CDR3 sequence is CASSSVGLAGGPGTGELFF. The CDR3 DNA reads as TGTGCCAGCAGTTCGGTGGGGCTAGCGGGAGGGCCCGGCACCGGGGAGCTGTTTTTT.

The chain carries TRBV19 and TRBJ2-1; 7 bases map to TRBD2. CDR3 length: 15 residues. After removal of 3 bases from V and 13 bases from J, the junction contained 15 bases not matched to a gene. Germline CDR1 LNHDA, CDR2 SQIVND (reference sequence). As DNA, the CDR3 is TGTGCCAGTAGTATCCTCGGGCTAGCGGAACCCCAACAGTTCTTC. This gives the protein CASSILGLAEPQQFF.

The rearrangement links TRBV7-2 to TRBJ2-1; D not certain. The CDR3 covers 11 residues. From germline, CDR1 is SGHTA and CDR2 FQGNSA. Trimming stripped 5 bases from V and 8 bases from J, with 7 bases between. The CDR3 DNA reads TGTGCCAGCAGCCCTTTAGATGAGCAGTTCTTC. Translating it yields CASSPLDEQFF. The variable domain in full, completed from reference TRBV7-2 and TRBJ2-1, reads GAGVSQSPSNKVTEKGKDVELRCDPISGHTALYWYRQSLGQGLEFLIYFQGNSAPDKSGLPSDRFSAERTGGSVSTLTIQRTQQEDSAVYLCASSPLDEQFFGPGTRLTVL.

This clonotype has ten or more counts. J is TRBJ1-4 and V is TRBV7-8; D remains ambiguous. In germline, CDR1 is SGHVS, CDR2 FQNEAQ. There are 16 residues in the CDR3. V was trimmed by 1 base and J by 0 bases, leaving 9 bases between them. Here the CDR3 reads CASSLGLGATNEKLFF. The CDR3 nucleotides read TGTGCCAGCAGCTTAGGATTAGGAGCAACTAATGAAAAACTGTTTTTT.

The rearrangement links TRBV6-2 or TRBV6-3 to TRBJ2-1, with D unclear. CDR3 length: 13 residues. Trimming removed 5 bases at V and 3 bases at J, with 8 bases between. The V gene's germline CDR1 is MNHEY and CDR2 SVGEGT. CDR3 residues: CASSLINYNEQFF. DNA of the CDR3: TGTGCCAGCAGTCTCATAAACTACAATGAGCAGTTCTTC.

J is TRBJ2-7 and V is TRBV6-5; possible D gene TRBD1, 6 bases. V dropped 1 base and J dropped 7 bases, with 14 bases sitting between them. Germline assignment: CDR1 MNHEY and CDR2 SVGAGI. The CDR3 is made up of 14 amino acids. As DNA, the CDR3 is TGTGCCAGCAGTTACTGGGCAGGGGCTTCTGAGCAGTACTTC. This encodes CASSYWAGASEQYF.

This clonotype was seen a handful of times. The V and J genes are TRBV9 and TRBJ2-7; 10 nucleotides line up with TRBD1. Germline V gives CDR1 SGDLS, CDR2 YYNGEE. This CDR3 spans 15 amino acids. With V trimmed by 3 bases and J by 5 bases, 8 bases remained unmatched. The CDR3 DNA follows: TGTGCCAGCAGCGCCGCAGGGACAGGGGCCAACGAGCAGTACTTC. Protein: CASSAAGTGANEQYF.